This is a list of T cell receptor beta chains from one sample in a study of T cell responses to AZD1222 COVID-19 vaccine. The data were produced by immunoSEQ multiplex PCR, yet TCRdb's version contains in-frame clones alone and is incomplete. The sample includes 100,000 to 150,000 clones, 87% of them seen just once. The sequences come from peripheral blood, collected on day 0 of AZD1222 vaccination. The origin of the receptors is an adult in good health. Both conserved end residues are part of each CDR3. D genes are given only for firm matches. Only some rows state a clone size, as once, few, many or a class for expanded clones.

v_call	j_call	clone_size	d_call	cdr3_aa	cdr3_nt
TRBV2	TRBJ1-5	once	-	CASRTLYSNQPQHF	TGTGCCAGCAGGACACTTTATAGCAATCAGCCCCAGCATTTT
TRBV4-3	TRBJ2-2	-	-	CASSRVTGELFF	TGCGCCAGCAGCCGAGTTACCGGGGAGCTGTTTTTT
TRBV30	TRBJ1-6	-	-	CAWRGHYNSPLHF	TGTGCCTGGAGAGGACATTATAATTCACCCCTCCACTTT
TRBV13	TRBJ2-5	once	-	CASSALVHQETQYF	TGTGCCAGCAGCGCACTAGTGCACCAAGAGACCCAGTACTTC
TRBV10-3	TRBJ1-2	-	TRBD1	CAIRPPTGTYGYTF	TGTGCCATCAGGCCCCCGACAGGGACCTATGGCTACACCTTC
TRBV2	TRBJ2-3	once	TRBD1	CASSQGGPTTDTQYF	TGTGCCAGCTCCCAAGGGGGCCCAACCACAGATACGCAGTATTTT
TRBV7-3	TRBJ2-7	-	-	CASSSGASYEQYF	TGTGCCAGCAGCTCGGGGGCCAGCTACGAGCAGTACTTC
TRBV5-1	TRBJ2-3	once	-	CASTPYPQFTDTQYF	TGCGCCAGCACCCCCTATCCACAATTCACAGATACGCAGTATTTT
TRBV7-3	TRBJ1-1	once	-	CASSLSGNTEAFF	TGTGCCAGCAGCTTAAGCGGGAACACTGAAGCTTTCTTT
TRBV28	TRBJ1-4	-	-	CASSFRVKNEKLFF	TGTGCCAGCAGTTTTCGGGTAAAGAATGAAAAACTGTTTTTT
TRBV5-1	TRBJ1-3	-	-	CASSLSSMFSGNTIYF	TGCGCCAGCAGCTTGTCGAGTATGTTCTCTGGAAACACCATATATTTT
TRBV12-5	TRBJ2-7	-	TRBD2	CASGFASGLAGGPPSYEQYF	TGTGCTAGTGGTTTCGCGTCGGGACTAGCGGGGGGGCCACCCTCCTACGAGCAGTACTTC
TRBV27	TRBJ2-7	-	-	CASSFQGREQYF	TGTGCCAGCAGTTTTCAGGGGCGGGAGCAGTACTTC
TRBV2	TRBJ1-2	-	TRBD1	CASSAGTGENGYTF	TGTGCCAGCAGTGCCGGGACAGGGGAGAATGGCTACACCTTC
TRBV19	TRBJ1-2	once	TRBD1	CASSLQQGANYGYTF	TGTGCCAGTAGTCTACAACAGGGGGCGAACTATGGCTACACCTTC
TRBV14	TRBJ1-1	-	-	CASSQAGWAEAFF	TGTGCCAGCAGCCAAGCGGGGTGGGCTGAAGCTTTCTTT
TRBV28	TRBJ1-5	-	TRBD1	CASSDRVSNQPQHF	TGTGCCAGCAGTGACAGGGTTAGCAATCAGCCCCAGCATTTT
TRBV10-1	TRBJ1-5	-	-	CASSEKPGRQPQHF	TGCGCCAGCAGTGAGAAACCGGGGAGGCAGCCCCAGCATTTT
TRBV18	TRBJ2-1	-	-	CASSPKNEQFF	TGTGCCAGCTCACCGAAGAATGAGCAGTTCTTC
TRBV5-1	TRBJ1-2	-	TRBD1	CASSLGQGNYGYTF	TGCGCCAGCAGCTTGGGACAGGGGAACTATGGCTACACCTTC
TRBV4-1	TRBJ2-1	once	-	CASSQDQAGWGVNEQFF	TGCGCCAGCAGCCAAGATCAGGCGGGGTGGGGAGTCAATGAGCAGTTCTTC
TRBV19	TRBJ2-2	-	-	CASHPIRGRNTGELFF	TGTGCCAGCCACCCTATCCGGGGGAGAAACACCGGGGAGCTGTTTTTT
TRBV4-2	TRBJ1-1	few	TRBD1	CASSQKRTGLNTEAFF	TGTGCCAGCAGCCAAAAAAGGACAGGGTTGAACACTGAAGCTTTCTTT
TRBV7-9	TRBJ2-5	-	-	CASSPESIETQYF	TGTGCCAGCAGCCCGGAGAGTATAGAGACCCAGTACTTC
TRBV5-1	TRBJ1-1	-	-	CASRWEGLNTEAFF	TGCGCCAGCCGTTGGGAGGGATTGAACACTGAAGCTTTCTTT
TRBV7-9	TRBJ1-2	-	-	CASSRGSTRGYTF	TGTGCCAGCAGCAGGGGGAGTACCCGGGGCTACACCTTC
TRBV21-1	TRBJ2-7	once	-	CASSSTYEQYF	TGTGCCAGCAGCTCCACCTACGAGCAGTACTTC
TRBV5-1	TRBJ2-2	-	-	CASSLGPGQHTGELFF	TGCGCCAGCAGCTTGGGACCCGGACAGCACACCGGGGAGCTGTTTTTT
TRBV4-1	TRBJ1-4	-	-	CASSQDRNLLAGKLFF	TGCGCCAGCAGCCAAGATCGGAATTTATTAGCGGGAAAACTGTTTTTT
TRBV6-5	TRBJ2-1	-	-	CASSYGVGHYNEQFF	TGTGCCAGCAGTTACGGGGTGGGCCATTACAATGAGCAGTTCTTC
TRBV10-3	TRBJ2-7	-	TRBD1	CAISEGTGGNEQYF	TGTGCCATCAGTGAGGGGACAGGGGGCAACGAGCAGTACTTC
TRBV5-1	TRBJ2-7	-	-	CASSLGLDYEQYF	TGCGCCAGCAGCTTGGGTCTAGACTACGAGCAGTACTTC
TRBV15	TRBJ2-1	-	-	CATSREGRGSNEQFF	TGTGCCACCAGCAGAGAGGGGCGGGGAAGCAATGAGCAGTTCTTC
TRBV7-2	TRBJ1-3	-	TRBD1	CASSAEGQRLGNTIYF	TGTGCCAGCAGCGCTGAGGGACAGCGGCTGGGAAACACCATATATTTT
TRBV5-4	TRBJ2-7	-	TRBD1	CASSMTGTHEQYF	TGTGCCAGCAGCATGACAGGGACCCACGAGCAGTACTTC
TRBV12-3/TRBV12-4	TRBJ2-3	-	-	CASSPSVANQAYF	TGTGCCAGCAGCCCTAGCGTCGCCAACCAGGCGTATTTT
TRBV7-9	TRBJ2-1	-	-	CASSQPAVGGGRNEQFF	TGTGCCAGCAGCCAACCCGCCGTTGGGGGGGGGCGGAATGAGCAGTTCTTC
TRBV19	TRBJ1-1	-	-	CASTEGRMNTEAFF	TGTGCCAGTACCGAGGGACGGATGAACACTGAAGCTTTCTTT
TRBV18	TRBJ2-1	few	TRBD2	CASSPLTGLAGGLPNEQFF	TGTGCCAGCTCCCCACTAACGGGACTAGCGGGGGGCCTTCCCAATGAGCAGTTCTTC
TRBV27	TRBJ2-7	-	-	CASSLEPGGTYEQYF	TGTGCCAGCAGTTTAGAACCTGGGGGGACCTACGAGCAGTACTTC
TRBV7-9	TRBJ1-4	few	TRBD1	CASSLGTGGMRTNEKLFF	TGTGCCAGCAGCTTAGGCACAGGGGGCATGAGAACTAATGAAAAACTGTTTTTT
TRBV6-5	TRBJ1-2	few	TRBD1	CASSVGTGGGYTF	TGTGCCAGCAGCGTCGGGACAGGGGGTGGCTACACCTTC